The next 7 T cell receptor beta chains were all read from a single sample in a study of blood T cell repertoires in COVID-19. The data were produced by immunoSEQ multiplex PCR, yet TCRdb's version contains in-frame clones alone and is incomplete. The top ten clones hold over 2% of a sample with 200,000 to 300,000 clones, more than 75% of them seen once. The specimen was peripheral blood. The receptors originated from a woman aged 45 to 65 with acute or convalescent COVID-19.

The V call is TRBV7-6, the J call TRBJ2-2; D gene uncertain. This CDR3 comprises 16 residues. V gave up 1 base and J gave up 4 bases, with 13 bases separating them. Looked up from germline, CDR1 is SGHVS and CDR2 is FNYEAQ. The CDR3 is CASSLGGYPGTGELFF. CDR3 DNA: TGTGCCAGCAGCTTAGGCGGCTACCCGGGCACCGGGGAGCTGTTTTTT. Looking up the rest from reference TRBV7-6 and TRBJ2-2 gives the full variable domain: GAGVSQSPRYKVTKRGQDVALRCDPISGHVSLYWYRQALGQGPEFLTYFNYEAQQDKSGLPNDRFSAERPEGSISTLTIQRTEQRDSAMYRCASSLGGYPGTGELFFGEGSRLTVL.

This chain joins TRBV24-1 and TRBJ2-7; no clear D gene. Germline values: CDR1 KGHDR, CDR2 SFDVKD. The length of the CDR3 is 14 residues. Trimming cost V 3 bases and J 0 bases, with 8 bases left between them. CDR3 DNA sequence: TGTGCCACCAGTGATCAGAAAAACTCCTACGAGCAGTACTTC. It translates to CATSDQKNSYEQYF.

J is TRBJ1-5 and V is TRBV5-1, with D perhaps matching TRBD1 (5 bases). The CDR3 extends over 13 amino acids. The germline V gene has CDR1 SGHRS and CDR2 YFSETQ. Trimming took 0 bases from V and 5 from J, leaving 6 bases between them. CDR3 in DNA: TGCGCCAGCAGCTTGGTAGGGGATCAGCCCCAGCATTTT. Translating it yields CASSLVGDQPQHF.

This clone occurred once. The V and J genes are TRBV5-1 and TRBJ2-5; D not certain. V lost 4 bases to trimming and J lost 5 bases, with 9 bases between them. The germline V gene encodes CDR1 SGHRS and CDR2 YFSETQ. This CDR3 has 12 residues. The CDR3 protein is CASSASGETQYF. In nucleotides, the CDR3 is TGCGCCAGCAGCGCTTCCGGGGAGACCCAGTACTTC.

CDR3 nucleotide sequence: TGTGCCAGCAGCAATATACAGGACTATGGCTACACCTTC. Encoded protein: CASSNIQDYGYTF. The chain links TRBV28 to TRBJ1-2, with a possible D match to TRBD1 (5 bases). Between the trimmed V and J ends, which lost 6 bases and 3 bases, there was a span of 11 bases. The CDR3 has 13 amino acids. CDR1 MDHEN and CDR2 SYDVKM come from the germline V gene.

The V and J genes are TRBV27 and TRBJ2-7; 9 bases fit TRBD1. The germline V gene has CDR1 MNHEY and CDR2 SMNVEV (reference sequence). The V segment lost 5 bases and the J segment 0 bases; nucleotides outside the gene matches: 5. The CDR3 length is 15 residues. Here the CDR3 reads CASSVNRGLSYEQYF. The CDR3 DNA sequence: TGTGCCAGCAGTGTCAACAGGGGGCTCTCCTACGAGCAGTACTTC.

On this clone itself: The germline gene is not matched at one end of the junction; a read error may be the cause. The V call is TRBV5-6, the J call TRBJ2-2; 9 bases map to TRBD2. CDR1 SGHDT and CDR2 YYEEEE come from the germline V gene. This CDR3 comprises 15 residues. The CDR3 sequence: CAGRGTSRYTGELFF. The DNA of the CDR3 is TGTGCCGGCAGGGGGACTAGCAGGTACACCGGGGAGCTGTTTTTT.